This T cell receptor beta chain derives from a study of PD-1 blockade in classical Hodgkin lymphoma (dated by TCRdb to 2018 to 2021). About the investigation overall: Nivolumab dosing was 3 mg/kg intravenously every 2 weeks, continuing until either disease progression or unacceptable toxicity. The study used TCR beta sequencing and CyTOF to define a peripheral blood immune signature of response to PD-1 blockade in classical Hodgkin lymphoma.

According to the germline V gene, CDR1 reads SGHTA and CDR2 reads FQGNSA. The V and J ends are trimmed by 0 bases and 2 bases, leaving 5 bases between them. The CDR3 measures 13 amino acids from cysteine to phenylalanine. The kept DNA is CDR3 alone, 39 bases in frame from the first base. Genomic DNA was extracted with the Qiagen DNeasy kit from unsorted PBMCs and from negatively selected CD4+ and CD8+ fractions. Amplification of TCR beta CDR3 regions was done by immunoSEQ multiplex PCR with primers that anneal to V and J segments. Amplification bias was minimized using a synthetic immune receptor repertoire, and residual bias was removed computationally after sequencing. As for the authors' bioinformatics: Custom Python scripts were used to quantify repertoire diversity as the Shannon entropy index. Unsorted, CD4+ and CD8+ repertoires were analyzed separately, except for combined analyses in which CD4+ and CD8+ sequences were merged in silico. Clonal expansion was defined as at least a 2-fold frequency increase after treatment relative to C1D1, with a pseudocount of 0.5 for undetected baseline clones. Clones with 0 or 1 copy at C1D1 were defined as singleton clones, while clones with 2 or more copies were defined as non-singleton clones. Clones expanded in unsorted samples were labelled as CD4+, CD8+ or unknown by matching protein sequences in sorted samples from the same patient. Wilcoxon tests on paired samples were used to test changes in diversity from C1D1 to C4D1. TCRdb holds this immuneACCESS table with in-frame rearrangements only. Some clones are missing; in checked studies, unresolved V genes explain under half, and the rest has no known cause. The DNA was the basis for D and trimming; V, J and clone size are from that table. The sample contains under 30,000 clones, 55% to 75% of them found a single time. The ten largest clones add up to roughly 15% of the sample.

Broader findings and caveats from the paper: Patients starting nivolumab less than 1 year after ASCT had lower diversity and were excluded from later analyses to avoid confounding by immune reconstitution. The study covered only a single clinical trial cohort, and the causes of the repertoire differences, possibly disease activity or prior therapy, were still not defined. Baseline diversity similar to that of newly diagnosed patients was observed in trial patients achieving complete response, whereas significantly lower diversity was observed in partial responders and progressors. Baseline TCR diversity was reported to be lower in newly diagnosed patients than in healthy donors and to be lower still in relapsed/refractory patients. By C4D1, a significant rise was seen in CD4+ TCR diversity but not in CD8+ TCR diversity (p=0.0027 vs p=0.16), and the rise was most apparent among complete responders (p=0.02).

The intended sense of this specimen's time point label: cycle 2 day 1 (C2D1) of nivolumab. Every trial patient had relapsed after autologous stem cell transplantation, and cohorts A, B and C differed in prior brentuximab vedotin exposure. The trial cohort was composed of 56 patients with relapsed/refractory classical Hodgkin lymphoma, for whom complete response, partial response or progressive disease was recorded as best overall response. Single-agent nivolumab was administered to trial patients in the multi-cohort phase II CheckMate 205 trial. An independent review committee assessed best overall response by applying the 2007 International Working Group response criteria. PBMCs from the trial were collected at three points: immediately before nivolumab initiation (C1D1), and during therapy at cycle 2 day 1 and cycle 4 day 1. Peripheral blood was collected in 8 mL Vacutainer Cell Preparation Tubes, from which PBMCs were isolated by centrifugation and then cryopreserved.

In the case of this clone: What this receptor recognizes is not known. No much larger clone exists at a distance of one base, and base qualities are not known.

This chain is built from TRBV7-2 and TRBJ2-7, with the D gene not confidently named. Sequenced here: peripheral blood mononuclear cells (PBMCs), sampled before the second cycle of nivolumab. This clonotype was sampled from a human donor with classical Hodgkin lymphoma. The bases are TGTGCCAGCAGCTTAGCTCTTGCCTACGAGCAGTACTTC. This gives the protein CASSLALAYEQYF.